This T cell receptor (beta chain) originates from a study of OX40 agonist ivuxolimab in advanced cancers. Broadly, across the study: Ivuxolimab was a fully human IgG2 agonistic monoclonal antibody targeting the costimulatory receptor OX40 (CD134). Intravenous ivuxolimab was administered to patients every 2 weeks at six dose levels: 0.01, 0.1, 0.3, 1.5, 3 and 10 mg/kg. Among the roughly 50 dose-escalation patients, around 20 had hepatocellular carcinoma, roughly 15 melanoma, 9 renal cell carcinoma and 9 head and neck cancer. The dose-escalation cohort was roughly 87% male with a mean age of around 64 years, ranging from roughly 23 to 90. Prior anti-PD-1, anti-PD-L1 or anti-CTLA-4 therapy was permitted, and approximately 41% of dose-escalation patients had received checkpoint inhibitors. Partial responses occurred in three dose-escalation patients: two with cutaneous melanoma and one with hepatocellular carcinoma. Peripheral TCRbeta sequencing aimed to test whether ivuxolimab altered TCR sequence diversity and caused clonal T-cell expansion. The monotherapy dose-escalation portion (N ≈ 52 patients) of the phase I ivuxolimab trial is reported in the paper.

The trial excluded patients who had a history of autoimmune disease or who were on systemic immunosuppression. In every dose cohort, peripheral blood was drawn for TCR sequencing at baseline, cycle 4 day 1, and cycle 7 day 1. Samples came from an open-label, multicenter, first-in-human phase I dose-escalation trial of ivuxolimab. Adults with locally advanced or metastatic head and neck squamous cell, hepatocellular, melanoma or renal cell carcinoma were enrolled in the trial. Before TCR sequencing, CD4+ and CD8+ T cells were separately sorted from peripheral blood. Comments on this clone: Its antigen specificity is not known. Base qualities are not provided; no much larger clone lies one nucleotide away.

Genomic DNA was isolated from the sorted cells so that the TCRbeta CDR3 region could be sequenced. The immunoSEQ Assay was used for sequencing of TCRbeta CDR3 regions. Held by TCRdb, this immuneACCESS table contains in-frame sequences only and omits some clones. Under half of the omission traces to an unresolved V gene where checked; the cause of the rest is unknown. The sample has tens of thousands of clones on record, about 88% of them singletons. Approximately 0.25% of the sample belongs to the ten largest clones. The paper's findings and limits, for the study overall: The antigen specificity of the clonally expanded peripheral T cells was not determined. After ivuxolimab, CD8+ T cells had more expanded clones than CD4+ T cells on average. In partial responders in the 0.1-3.0 mg/kg groups, normalized peripheral clonal expansion was found to be among the lowest, especially among CD8+ T cells. At doses from 0.1 to 3.0 mg/kg, clonal expansion was seen in both CD4+ and CD8+ blood T cells between baseline and week 6. Low levels of normalized T-cell clonal expansion were also seen in some patients who did not respond.

For CDR1 and CDR2, the germline V gene lists MGHRA and YSYEKL. The CDR3 runs 14 residues from the cysteine to the phenylalanine. Left in the record is the CDR3 DNA by itself, 42 bases read in frame from the first base. Trimming removed 4 bases from V and 3 bases from J, leaving 13 bases between the germline ends. Here the chain combines TRBV4-1 and TRBJ2-7; the D segment cannot be called with confidence. This clonotype originated in an adult with an advanced solid tumor such as melanoma, head and neck, liver or kidney cancer. The specimen comprised CD4+ or CD8+ T cells sorted from blood, sampled in a trial of the OX40 agonist ivuxolimab. The CDR3 region has the sequence CASSPRRGIYEQYF. The DNA is as follows: TGCGCCAGCAGCCCCCGTAGAGGTATCTACGAGCAGTACTTC.